Listed here are 16 T cell receptor beta chains from one sample, sequenced in a study of T cell responses to AZD1222 COVID-19 vaccine. Generated by immunoSEQ multiplex PCR, the TCRdb table keeps only in-frame clones and is missing some. The sample has roughly 200,000 clones, 90% to 95% seen once; the top ten hold 3.5% to 4%. This material consisted of peripheral blood, taken 28 days after the second dose of the MenACWY control vaccine. Every receptor here comes from an adult who received the MenACWY meningococcal vaccine as a control.

The gene calls are TRBV7-6 and TRBJ2-1, with TRBD2 matching 9 bases. Germline CDR1 and CDR2: SGHVS and FNYEAQ. V trimming: 1 base; J trimming: 5 bases; junction bases outside the gene matches: 3. The CDR3 extends over 15 amino acids. CDR3 region: CASSLEAGGHNEQFF. In DNA form, the CDR3 reads TGTGCCAGCAGCTTAGAGGCGGGAGGGCACAATGAGCAGTTCTTC.

This clone was counted a single time. The chain couples TRBV29-1 to TRBJ2-7; 7 bases map to TRBD2. V shed 3 bases, J shed 1 base, and the junction held 3 bases outside the gene matches. This CDR3 region has 13 residues. Germline loops: CDR1 SQVTM, CDR2 ANQGSEA. CDR3 nucleotides: TGCAGCGTTGACGAGCGGGGATCCTACGAGCAGTACTTC. This gives the protein CSVDERGSYEQYF.

This rearrangement joins TRBV7-3 to TRBJ1-1; D remains ambiguous. V was trimmed by 2 bases and J by 6 bases, leaving 10 bases between them. CDR1 SGHTA and CDR2 FQGTGA come from the germline V gene. The CDR3 has 13 amino acids. In DNA form, the CDR3 reads TGTGCCAGCAGCTTATCCGGTCCGGCTGAAGCTTTCTTT. It is translated as CASSLSGPAEAFF.

This chain connects TRBV7-9 to TRBJ2-7; 16 bases match TRBD2. The CDR3 covers 16 residues. The ends lost 4 bases at V and 5 bases at J; junction bases unmatched: 5. Germline loops: CDR1 SEHNR, CDR2 FQNEAQ (reference sequence). CDR3 amino acids: CASSSGTSGRAHEQYF. The CDR3 DNA is TGTGCCAGCAGCTCGGGGACTAGCGGGAGGGCCCACGAGCAGTACTTC. Complete variable domain (other parts from reference TRBV7-9 and TRBJ2-7): DTGVSQNPRHKITKRGQNVTFRCDPISEHNRLYWYRQTLGQGPEFLTYFQNEAQLEKSRLLSDRFSAERPKGSFSTLEIQRTEQGDSAMYLCASSSGTSGRAHEQYFGPGTRLTVT.

This rearrangement joins TRBV14 to TRBJ1-1; D might be TRBD1 (6 bases). The CDR3 loop spans 13 amino acids. Per the germline V gene, CDR1 is SGHDN and CDR2 is FVKESK. The V end lost 0 bases, the J end lost 7 bases, and 9 bases lay between the germline ends. Written as DNA, the CDR3 is TGTGCCAGCAGCCAAGATTTACAGGGTGAAGCTTTCTTT. Its translation: CASSQDLQGEAFF.

In DNA, the CDR3 is TGTGCCAGCAGTCGGACGGTGAACACTGAAGCTTTCTTT. It encodes CASSRTVNTEAFF. The gene calls are TRBV28 and TRBJ1-1; D unclear. CDR1 MDHEN and CDR2 SYDVKM come from the germline V gene. CDR3 size: 13 residues. The germline V and J ends were trimmed by 5 bases and 0 bases, with 7 bases remaining between them.

V and J are TRBV15 and TRBJ1-2, with D possibly being TRBD1 (6 bases). There are 13 residues in the CDR3. Germline-derived CDR1 and CDR2 are LNHNV and YYDKDF (reference sequence). Trimming shortened V by 5 bases and J by 4 bases, and 11 bases separated the two germline ends. The CDR3 region is CATSLQGSYGYTF. The DNA for the CDR3 is TGTGCCACCAGCCTACAGGGATCCTATGGCTACACCTTC.

This chain uses TRBV6-5 with TRBJ1-1; D gene unclear. The V and J ends lost 5 bases and 4 bases respectively, with 11 bases between them. Germline V gene lookup returns CDR1 MNHEY and CDR2 SVGAGI. The CDR3 consists of 13 residues. CDR3 bases: TGTGCCAGCAGTCTTACCTGGGGCACTGAAGCTTTCTTT. Translation: CASSLTWGTEAFF.

The chain carries TRBV19 and TRBJ2-3; D is possibly TRBD2 (5 bases). CDR1 and CDR2 (germline): LNHDA, SQIVND (reference sequence). There are 13 residues in the CDR3. The V end was cut by 5 bases, the J end by 2 bases, with 8 bases between. In DNA, the CDR3 is TGTGCCAGTAGTCCCGGACTCACAGATACGCAGTATTTT. This translates into CASSPGLTDTQYF. The whole variable domain, remainder taken from reference TRBV19 and TRBJ2-3, is DGGITQSPKYLFRKEGQNVTLSCEQNLNHDAMYWYRQDPGQGLRLIYYSQIVNDFQKGDIAEGYSVSREKKESFPLTVTSAQKNPTAFYLCASSPGLTDTQYFGPGTRLTVL.

This clone was seen just once. CDR3 loop: CASSAGQNHGYTF. The CDR3 DNA reads TGTGCCAGCTCAGCCGGTCAGAATCATGGCTACACCTTC. The genes are TRBV18 and TRBJ1-2; D gene ambiguous. This CDR3 has 13 amino acids. Germline V gene data show CDR1 as KGHSH and CDR2 as LQKENI. Trimming pared 5 bases from V and 6 bases from J, leaving 13 bases between.

The chain has TRBV7-2 and TRBJ1-4; possible D gene TRBD1, 6 bases. Trimming took 1 base from V and 8 from J, leaving 11 bases between them. CDR1 and CDR2 (germline): SGHTA, FQGNSA. This CDR3 spans 14 amino acids. Written as DNA, the CDR3 is TGTGCCAGCAGCTTAGAAAGGGGGGACGAAAAACTGTTTTTT. It codes for CASSLERGDEKLFF.

The genes are TRBV9 and TRBJ1-6; a possible D gene is TRBD1 (5 bases). CDR3 length: 15 residues. V was cut by 3 bases and J by 7 bases, with 14 bases left in between. Germline CDR1 reads SGDLS; CDR2 reads YYNGEE. This CDR3 is CASSAAGTSNSPLHF. The CDR3 nucleotides are TGTGCCAGCAGCGCCGCCGGGACCTCCAATTCACCCCTCCACTTT.

V is TRBV7-8 and J is TRBJ2-1; tentatively, D is TRBD1 or TRBD2 (5 bases each). This CDR3 spans 17 amino acids. Trimming took 1 base from V and 0 from J, leaving 13 bases between them. CDR1 is SGHVS, CDR2 FQNEAQ, per germline. The CDR3 sequence is CASSLGNRGSSYNEQFF. The CDR3 nucleotides read TGTGCCAGCAGCTTAGGGAATCGGGGCTCCTCCTACAATGAGCAGTTCTTC.

The rearrangement links TRBV3-1 (or the pseudogene TRBV3-2) to TRBJ1-1; tentative D call: TRBD1 (6 bases). V was clipped by 5 bases and J by 4 bases, with 17 bases between them. The CDR3 has 15 residues. In germline, CDR1 is LGHDT, CDR2 YNNKEL (reference sequence). CDR3 DNA sequence: TGTGCCAGCAGCTTTCACAGGGATCAGCTCACTGAAGCTTTCTTT. It is translated as CASSFHRDQLTEAFF.

There are a few counts of this clone. This chain connects TRBV3-1 (or the pseudogene TRBV3-2) to TRBJ2-5; 11 bases align to TRBD1. The CDR3 runs 16 residues. Trimming at V came to 3 bases and at J to 1 base, leaving 4 bases not matched to a gene. Germline V gene data show CDR1 as LGHDT and CDR2 as YNNKEL (reference sequence). The CDR3 DNA follows: TGTGCCAGCAGCCATACGGGACAGGGGGTCCAAGAGACCCAGTACTTC. Protein sequence: CASSHTGQGVQETQYF.

The rearrangement uses TRBV5-6 and TRBJ2-1; 13 nucleotides match TRBD2. There are 18 residues in the CDR3. Germline V gene sequence: CDR1 SGHDT, CDR2 YYEEEE. With 6 bases clipped from V and 2 bases from J, the junction kept 11 bases outside the gene matches. The CDR3 is CASIKGLAGHSAYNEQFF. CDR3 coding DNA: TGTGCCAGCATCAAGGGACTAGCGGGACATTCGGCCTACAATGAGCAGTTCTTC.